In this sample, the clone carrying this TCR beta chain turned up a few times. The data are from a study of cytomegalovirus exposure and HLA in healthy donors. Trimming removed 6 bases at V and 3 bases at J, with 15 bases between. From germline, CDR1 is MDHEN and CDR2 SYDVKM. The length of the CDR3 is 15 residues. The PCR contained 60 Vbeta and 13 Jbeta primers. Produced via immunoSEQ multiplex PCR; TCRdb's table is partial and in-frame only. The sample records about 240,000 clones, about 86% being singletons. The specimen sequenced was PBMCs. The sequence came from a woman in her fifties or sixties in good health and CMV-seropositive. The chain uses TRBV28 and TRBJ2-4; D gene uncertain. The DNA of the CDR3 is TGTGCCAGCAGATACATCGGAGAGGTCAAAAACATTCAGTACTTC. This gives the protein CASRYIGEVKNIQYF.